This TCR beta chain appears in the sequencing data of a study of blood T cell repertoires in COVID-19. Whole-study context: COVID-19 samples collected from the United States, Italy and Spain covered acute and convalescent phases. PBMCs, B-cell-depleted T cells, or T cells provided the cDNA or gDNA that made up the material.

Original processing notes: Amplification from reference gene primers served as the basis for estimated nucleated cell counts. Clones were read by immunoSEQ multiplex PCR, and TCRdb kept only the in-frame ones, dropping some. The D gene and trimming were derived from the DNA, and the V and J assignments and clone size from that table. The sample includes around 270,000 clones, roughly 89% of them seen just once. The TCR comes from a man aged 30-40 years with acute or convalescent COVID-19. What was sequenced was peripheral blood.

Written as DNA, the CDR3 is TGTGCCAGCAGTTTAGACAGGGCTGGGGCCAACGTCCTGACTTTC. Protein product: CASSLDRAGANVLTF. The gene calls are TRBV28 and TRBJ2-6; 7 positions agree with TRBD1. The J segment lost 2 bases and the V segment lost 2 bases, leaving 0 bases of the junction unmatched. The V gene's germline CDR1 is MDHEN and CDR2 SYDVKM. This CDR3 has 15 residues.